The rows below give T cell receptor beta chains drawn from one sample of a study of T cell changes during pregnancy in multiple sclerosis. Assay used: immunoSEQ multiplex PCR; TCRdb lists only in-frame clones, some missing. The sample shows 37,000 or so clones, approximately 91% of them seen only once. The source material was CD4+ T cells from peripheral blood mononuclear cells, sampled in the second trimester of pregnancy. Receptors originate from a female donor with multiple sclerosis, enrolled in a pregnancy study. Each CDR3 is given with its conserved first and last residue. D genes are given only for firm matches. Size is omitted from some rows. Given values are once, few, many or a class for expanded clones.

CDR3aa: CASSLGSTYEQYF
CDR3nt: TGTGCCAGCAGCTTAGGGAGCACCTACGAGCAGTACTTC
abundance: NA
v_gene: TRBV11-2
j_gene: TRBJ2-7
len: 13
d_gene: NA

CDR3aa: CASSRNLGMNTEAFF
CDR3nt: TGTGCCAGCAGCCGGAATCTGGGCATGAACACTGAAGCTTTCTTT
abundance: NA
v_gene: TRBV2
j_gene: TRBJ1-1
len: 15
d_gene: NA

CDR3aa: CASSIDRQGPDTQYF
CDR3nt: TGTGCCAGTAGTATAGATCGGCAGGGTCCAGATACGCAGTATTTT
abundance: NA
v_gene: TRBV19
j_gene: TRBJ2-3
len: 15
d_gene: NA

CDR3aa: CSVEEAGQGHDEQYF
CDR3nt: TGCAGCGTTGAAGAAGCGGGACAGGGTCACGACGAGCAGTACTTC
abundance: NA
v_gene: TRBV29-1
j_gene: TRBJ2-7
len: 15
d_gene: TRBD1

CDR3aa: CAWASGRADEQFF
CDR3nt: TGTGCCTGGGCTAGCGGGAGGGCCGATGAGCAGTTCTTC
abundance: NA
v_gene: TRBV30
j_gene: TRBJ2-1
len: 13
d_gene: TRBD2

CDR3aa: CASSGSGGHNEQFF
CDR3nt: TGCGCCAGCAGTGGAAGCGGGGGCCACAATGAGCAGTTCTTC
abundance: once
v_gene: TRBV10-2
j_gene: TRBJ2-1
len: 14
d_gene: TRBD2

CDR3aa: CASRAGSGGQPQHF
CDR3nt: TGTGCCAGTCGGGCGGGGTCAGGGGGTCAGCCCCAGCATTTT
abundance: NA
v_gene: TRBV2
j_gene: TRBJ1-5
len: 14
d_gene: TRBD1

CDR3aa: CASSLGGLGYLNTEAFF
CDR3nt: TGTGCCAGCAGCTTAGGGGGTCTCGGGTACCTGAACACTGAAGCTTTCTTT
abundance: NA
v_gene: TRBV5-8
j_gene: TRBJ1-1
len: 17
d_gene: NA

CDR3aa: CSVPHVPGTEGTETQYF
CDR3nt: TGCAGCGTTCCTCACGTTCCCGGGACAGAAGGAACGGAGACCCAGTACTTC
abundance: NA
v_gene: TRBV29-1
j_gene: TRBJ2-5
len: 17
d_gene: TRBD1

CDR3aa: CASSPGAKADYGYTF
CDR3nt: TGTGCCAGCTCACCTGGAGCGAAGGCGGATTATGGCTACACCTTC
abundance: NA
v_gene: TRBV18
j_gene: TRBJ1-2
len: 15
d_gene: NA

CDR3aa: CASSLAAQTEAFF
CDR3nt: TGTGCCAGCAGCTTAGCGGCCCAAACTGAAGCTTTCTTT
abundance: NA
v_gene: TRBV7-2
j_gene: TRBJ1-1
len: 13
d_gene: NA

CDR3aa: CASSLDGTANPPQHF
CDR3nt: TGTGCCAGCAGCTTGGATGGGACAGCGAATCCGCCCCAGCATTTT
abundance: NA
v_gene: TRBV5-4
j_gene: TRBJ1-5
len: 15
d_gene: TRBD1

CDR3aa: CASSPDREAFF
CDR3nt: TGTGCCAGCTCACCCGACAGGGAAGCTTTCTTT
abundance: NA
v_gene: TRBV18
j_gene: TRBJ1-1
len: 11
d_gene: NA

CDR3aa: CASSLISGDVTEQFF
CDR3nt: TGTGCCAGCAGCCTTATATCCGGAGATGTAACTGAGCAGTTCTTC
abundance: NA
v_gene: TRBV7-2
j_gene: TRBJ2-1
len: 15
d_gene: NA

CDR3aa: CAWSVGTRSYEQYF
CDR3nt: TGTGCCTGGAGTGTAGGTACACGGAGCTACGAGCAGTACTTC
abundance: NA
v_gene: TRBV30
j_gene: TRBJ2-7
len: 14
d_gene: NA

CDR3aa: CAWSRGEGAFF
CDR3nt: TGTGCCTGGAGTAGGGGGGAGGGAGCTTTCTTT
abundance: NA
v_gene: TRBV30
j_gene: TRBJ1-1
len: 11
d_gene: NA

CDR3aa: CASSYLRGGQGELFF
CDR3nt: TGTGCCAGCAGTTATTTGCGGGGGGGCCAAGGGGAGCTGTTTTTT
abundance: NA
v_gene: TRBV6-5
j_gene: TRBJ2-2
len: 15
d_gene: TRBD2